These 2 T cell receptor beta chains share one sample of origin, sequenced in a study of early T cells in non-severe SARS-CoV-2 infection. One entry per CDR3 protein results from TCRdb running MiXCR on the 5' RACE reads. This sample carries roughly 55,000 distinct CDR3 sequences, roughly 6.2% of them seen once, and the ten largest clones take approximately 4.1%. The specimen was whole blood. These receptors originate from an adult who was a healthcare worker with PCR-confirmed SARS-CoV-2 infection or an uninfected control (not recorded which).

This clonotype was picked up a small number of times. This chain uses TRBV6-6 with TRBJ2-7; possible D gene TRBD2, 5 bases. The CDR3 length is 14 residues. The germline V and J ends were trimmed by 0 bases and 3 bases, with 9 bases remaining between them. CDR1 is MNHNY and CDR2 is SVGAGI in the germline V gene (reference sequence). CDR3 protein: CASSYSYGNYEQYF. In DNA form, the CDR3 reads TGTGCCAGCAGTTACTCGTACGGGAACTACGAGCAGTACTTC.

The chain has TRBV10-3 and TRBJ2-1, with 8 bases matching TRBD2. The V gene end was trimmed by 6 bases and the J gene end by 0 bases; junction bases not matched to a gene: 4. Germline CDR1 reads ENHRY; CDR2 reads SYGVKD. The CDR3 consists of 15 residues. The CDR3 region has the DNA TGTGCCATCAGAGGAACTAGCGGCTCCTACAATGAGCAGTTCTTC. Residues: CAIRGTSGSYNEQFF.